A selection of T cell receptor beta chains follows, all from one sample in a study of shared clonotypes between healthy human individuals. TCRdb's table, derived via immunoSEQ multiplex PCR, lists solely in-frame clones and lacks some. The sample includes approximately 480,000 clones, over 75% of them seen just once. Material for sequencing was PBMCs. All receptors come from a woman aged 40 to 55 in good health. Some clones in this sample may be carry-over from other donors' samples. Both conserved end residues are part of each CDR3. A D gene is named only where the DNA matches it firmly. Expanded clones are given a class, and other clones once, few, many or no size at all.

>once|TRBV7-8|TRBJ2-1|TRBD1
CASSLAIGGAYNEQFF
TGTGCCAGCAGCTTAGCGATAGGGGGCGCATACAATGAGCAGTTCTTC
>-|TRBV15|TRBJ2-7|TRBD1
CATSRDRGPLEQYF
TGTGCCACCAGCCGAGACAGGGGCCCCCTTGAGCAGTACTTC
>few|TRBV21-1|TRBJ2-3|-
CASWTSGRHTQYF
TGTGCCAGCTGGACTAGCGGGAGACATACGCAGTATTTT
>-|TRBV19|TRBJ2-2|-
CASSIGANTGELFF
TGTGCCAGTAGTATAGGGGCCAACACCGGGGAGCTGTTTTTT
>-|TRBV14|TRBJ2-2|-
CASSPVRGGELFF
TGTGCCAGCAGCCCAGTTCGGGGCGGGGAGCTGTTTTTT
>-|TRBV10-3|TRBJ1-1|-
CAISDGSGNTEAFF
TGTGCCATCAGTGACGGTTCAGGGAACACTGAAGCTTTCTTT
>-|TRBV4-1|TRBJ1-1|-
CASSRRENTEAFF
TGCGCCAGCAGCCGCCGGGAGAACACTGAAGCTTTCTTT
>-|TRBV10-3|TRBJ2-5|TRBD2
CAISASTSGSLQETQYF
TGTGCCATCAGTGCCTCGACTAGCGGGAGCCTACAAGAGACCCAGTACTTC
>-|TRBV5-6|TRBJ2-7|-
CASSLRPGLVGYEQYF
TGTGCCAGCAGCTTGCGGCCCGGGCTAGTGGGCTACGAGCAGTACTTC
>-|TRBV7-2|TRBJ1-3|-
CASSLVPQGNFGNTIYF
TGTGCCAGCAGCTTAGTCCCCCAGGGAAATTTTGGAAACACCATATATTTT
>once|TRBV30|TRBJ2-3|-
CAWSVLWGTTDTQYF
TGTGCCTGGAGTGTACTTTGGGGGACCACAGATACGCAGTATTTT
>-|TRBV11-2|TRBJ1-1|TRBD1
CASGLNRGPTFF
TGTGCCAGCGGCCTGAACAGGGGCCCGACTTTCTTC
>-|TRBV10-1|TRBJ2-7|TRBD1
CASSSQGDGEQYF
TGCGCCAGCAGTTCCCAGGGGGATGGCGAGCAGTACTTC
>-|TRBV28|TRBJ1-1|-
CASSPPLRAIMNTEAFF
TGTGCCAGCAGCCCCCCACTTCGCGCCATAATGAACACTGAAGCTTTCTTT
>-|TRBV30|TRBJ2-7|TRBD2
CAGNLLAGGTQQYF
TGTGCCGGGAACCTACTAGCGGGAGGAACACAGCAGTACTTC
>-|TRBV27|TRBJ2-7|TRBD1
CASRRSGQGYEQYF
TGTGCCAGCAGGAGATCGGGACAGGGCTACGAGCAGTACTTC
>-|TRBV27|TRBJ2-1|-
CASSPVLDWSYNEQFF
TGTGCCAGCAGTCCCGTACTAGATTGGTCCTACAATGAGCAGTTCTTC
>-|TRBV30|TRBJ1-2|-
CAWSPDGYYGYTF
TGTGCCTGGAGTCCGGACGGCTACTATGGCTACACCTTC
>few|TRBV9|TRBJ2-7|-
CASSVDPQGLYEQYF
TGTGCCAGCAGCGTAGATCCGCAGGGGCTCTACGAGCAGTACTTC
>-|TRBV18|TRBJ1-1|-
CASSEQGGDEAFF
TGTGCCAGCTCAGAACAGGGAGGGGATGAAGCTTTCTTT
>-|TRBV7-6|TRBJ2-2|-
CASSLDPRVPTGELFF
TGTGCCAGCAGCTTAGATCCCAGGGTCCCCACCGGGGAGCTGTTTTTT
>few|TRBV5-1|TRBJ1-1|-
CASRGRWNTEAFF
TGCGCCAGCAGGGGACGATGGAACACTGAAGCTTTCTTT
>-|TRBV5-6|TRBJ2-7|-
CASSLSVGIFYEQYF
TGTGCCAGCAGCTTGAGTGTGGGGATTTTCTACGAGCAGTACTTC
>few|TRBV28|TRBJ1-1|-
CASSLLPDGSEAFF
TGTGCCAGCAGTTTACTACCGGATGGGAGTGAAGCTTTCTTT
>-|TRBV18|TRBJ2-5|TRBD1
CASSTGTAQETQYF
TGTGCCAGCTCAACCGGGACAGCACAAGAGACCCAGTACTTC
>-|TRBV9|TRBJ1-2|-
CASSVASQGFVDGYTF
TGTGCCAGCAGCGTAGCTAGCCAGGGCTTTGTCGATGGCTACACCTTC
>medium-sized|TRBV30|TRBJ1-1|-
CAWREGRSEAFF
TGTGCCTGGAGGGAGGGTCGCTCTGAAGCTTTCTTT
>once|TRBV7-9|TRBJ2-3|-
CASSLGRGTDTQYF
TGTGCCAGCAGCTTGGGCCGGGGCACAGATACGCAGTATTTT
>-|TRBV29-1|TRBJ1-4|TRBD1
CSVEGQGAANEKLFF
TGCAGCGTTGAAGGGCAGGGGGCGGCTAATGAAAAACTGTTTTTT
>-|TRBV11-2|TRBJ1-1|-
CASSLASRGHTEAFF
TGTGCCAGCAGCTTAGCCTCGAGGGGCCACACTGAAGCTTTCTTT
>-|TRBV14|TRBJ1-1|-
CASSPLDRNTEAFF
TGTGCCAGCAGCCCACTCGACAGGAACACTGAAGCTTTCTTT
>-|TRBV7-8|TRBJ2-1|-
CASSPLAFEQFF
TGTGCCAGCAGCCCCCTAGCTTTTGAGCAGTTCTTC
>-|TRBV28|TRBJ2-7|-
CASSLGGQAGTYEQYF
TGTGCCAGCAGTTTAGGGGGTCAGGCAGGGACCTACGAGCAGTACTTC
>-|TRBV30|TRBJ1-4|-
CAWSVAARGKLFF
TGTGCCTGGAGTGTAGCGGCCCGGGGAAAACTGTTTTTT
>-|TRBV12-1|TRBJ2-5|-
CASSLDDRTETQYF
TGTGCCAGCAGCTTAGATGACAGGACAGAGACCCAGTACTTC
>once|TRBV5-1|TRBJ1-1|-
CASSLGQQVTEAFF
TGCGCCAGCAGCTTGGGACAGCAGGTCACTGAAGCTTTCTTT
>-|TRBV5-1|TRBJ2-5|TRBD2
CASSSGRSQETQYF
TGCGCCAGCAGTAGCGGGAGGTCCCAAGAGACCCAGTACTTC
>-|TRBV10-3|TRBJ1-2|-
CAISEGVPGYTF
TGTGCCATCAGTGAGGGGGTTCCTGGCTACACCTTC
>few|TRBV5-1|TRBJ1-2|-
CASSLGEQDFTF
TGCGCCAGCAGCCTGGGGGAACAGGACTTCACCTTC
>-|TRBV7-6|TRBJ2-3|-
CASSFRGDTQYF
TGTGCCAGCAGCTTTCGAGGAGATACGCAGTATTTT
>-|TRBV5-6|TRBJ2-3|TRBD2
CASSLALTSGRIDTQYF
TGTGCCAGCAGCTTGGCCCTTACGAGCGGGAGGATAGATACGCAGTATTTT
>-|TRBV9|TRBJ2-5|TRBD1
CASSVGAGQGKETQYF
TGTGCCAGCAGCGTAGGTGCGGGACAGGGGAAAGAGACCCAGTACTTC
>-|TRBV18|TRBJ1-5|-
CASSPQGGSNQPQHF
TGTGCCAGCTCACCACAGGGAGGGAGCAATCAGCCCCAGCATTTT
>few|TRBV18|TRBJ2-5|-
CASSPRTVQETQYF
TGTGCCAGCTCACCCCGGACAGTCCAAGAGACCCAGTACTTC
>once|TRBV5-1|TRBJ2-3|TRBD1
CASSVDRGSPTDTQYF
TGCGCCAGCAGCGTGGACAGGGGATCCCCCACAGATACGCAGTATTTT